One and the same sample provided the 10 T cell receptor beta chains below, sequenced in a study of blood T cell repertoires in COVID-19. TCRdb's table, derived via immunoSEQ multiplex PCR, lists solely in-frame clones and lacks some. Seen here are around 84,000 clones, about 78% observed once, and the top ten hold roughly a third. The sample taken for sequencing was peripheral blood. These receptors originate from a man in his sixties with COVID-19, enrolled during active disease.

This clone has ten or more counts. The V gene is TRBV6-5, the J gene TRBJ1-4; D uncertain. Per germline, CDR1 MNHEY and CDR2 SVGAGI. This CDR3 has 15 amino acids. Trimming left V 2 bases short and J 7 bases short, with 14 bases between. CDR3 nucleotides: TGTGCCAGCAGTTACGATCGGCAGGCAACTGAAAAACTGTTTTTT. It is translated as CASSYDRQATEKLFF.

V usage is TRBV7-6 and J usage is TRBJ1-5, with 10 bases matching TRBD1. CDR1 SGHVS and CDR2 FNYEAQ come from the germline V gene. This CDR3 contains 16 residues. V trimming: 1 base; J trimming: 2 bases; junction bases outside the gene matches: 2. CDR3 nucleotide sequence: TGTGCCAGCAGCTTAGGGGACAGGGGCCGCAATCAGCCCCAGCATTTT. It encodes CASSLGDRGRNQPQHF.

The chain employs TRBV7-9 and TRBJ1-6; D uncertain. The germline V and J ends were trimmed by 3 bases and 4 bases, with 10 bases remaining between them. Looked up from germline, CDR1 is SEHNR and CDR2 is FQNEAQ (reference sequence). The CDR3 spans 15 residues. The CDR3 DNA sequence: TGTGCCAGCAGCTTCGGTGAAACTTATAATTCACCCCTCCACTTT. Its translation is CASSFGETYNSPLHF. Using reference TRBV7-9 and TRBJ1-6 for the parts outside the CDR3, the full variable domain is DTGVSQNPRHKITKRGQNVTFRCDPISEHNRLYWYRQTLGQGPEFLTYFQNEAQLEKSRLLSDRFSAERPKGSFSTLEIQRTEQGDSAMYLCASSFGETYNSPLHFGNGTRLTVT.

The rearrangement uses TRBV5-6 and TRBJ2-7; the D gene is possibly TRBD1 (6 bases). The CDR3 has 14 amino acids. V lost 6 bases and J lost 2, with 15 bases in between. CDR1 is SGHDT, CDR2 YYEEEE, per germline. CDR3 in amino acids: CASTTTGFTYEQYF. Here the CDR3 DNA reads TGTGCCAGCACTACTACAGGGTTCACCTACGAGCAGTACTTC.

DNA of the CDR3: TGTGCCAGCAGCCTCTACCAGGACAGTGTCACAGATACGCAGTATTTT. Its translation is CASSLYQDSVTDTQYF. The gene calls are TRBV3-1 (or the pseudogene TRBV3-2) and TRBJ2-3, with TRBD1 as a possible D gene (6 bases). This CDR3 spans 16 amino acids. V shed 4 bases and J shed 2 bases, with 16 bases lying between them. Germline V gene data show CDR1 as LGHDT and CDR2 as YNNKEL (reference sequence).

The chain joins TRBV5-1 to TRBJ1-1; the match to TRBD1 covers 7 bases. Per germline, CDR1 SGHRS and CDR2 YFSETQ. The CDR3 has 15 amino acids. The V segment lost 0 bases and the J segment 2 bases; nucleotides outside the gene matches: 4. CDR3 sequence (DNA): TGCGCCAGCAGCTTGGGGGGACAGCGAAACACTGAAGCTTTCTTT. This codes for CASSLGGQRNTEAFF. Full variable domain (rest looked up from reference TRBV5-1 and TRBJ1-1): KAGVTQTPRYLIKTRGQQVTLSCSPISGHRSVSWYQQTPGQGLQFLFEYFSETQRNKGNFPGRFSGRQFSNSRSEMNVSTLELGDSALYLCASSLGGQRNTEAFFGQGTRLTVV.

This chain links TRBV7-8 with TRBJ1-3; the D is unclear. Germline V gives CDR1 SGHVS, CDR2 FQNEAQ. The V end lost 1 base, the J end lost 2 bases, and 12 bases lay between the germline ends. CDR3 length: 16 amino acids. The DNA for the CDR3 is TGTGCCAGCAGCTTAGTGAGGGCGCAGCCTGGAAACACCATATATTTT. Protein sequence: CASSLVRAQPGNTIYF.

This clone was detected a few times. The rearrangement links TRBV9 to TRBJ2-1; the D is unclear. The CDR3 totals 14 residues. Germline V gene data show CDR1 as SGDLS and CDR2 as YYNGEE. Between the trimmed V and J ends, which lost 4 bases and 7 bases, there was a span of 15 bases. In DNA, the CDR3 is TGTGCCAGCAGCCCTACTGGAAGGAGTAATGAGCAGTTCTTC. This gives the protein CASSPTGRSNEQFF.

The genes are TRBV7-9 and TRBJ1-1; D unresolved. V lost 7 bases to trimming and J lost 0 bases, with 15 bases between them. Germline CDR1 reads SEHNR; CDR2 reads FQNEAQ (reference sequence). The CDR3 runs to 15 residues. The CDR3 DNA is TGTGCCAGCAACAGAGGTGCGGGCCTGAACACTGAAGCTTTCTTT. This encodes CASNRGAGLNTEAFF. Variable domain in full (rest from reference TRBV7-9 and TRBJ1-1): DTGVSQNPRHKITKRGQNVTFRCDPISEHNRLYWYRQTLGQGPEFLTYFQNEAQLEKSRLLSDRFSAERPKGSFSTLEIQRTEQGDSAMYLCASNRGAGLNTEAFFGQGTRLTVV.

This clone showed up many times. The J gene is TRBJ2-4, the V gene TRBV9, with D possibly TRBD2 on 6 matching bases. Germline V gives CDR1 SGDLS, CDR2 YYNGEE. V lost 7 bases, J lost 6 bases, and 11 bases lay in between. The CDR3 runs to 12 residues. CDR3 sequence: CASGEAGNIQYF. CDR3 in DNA: TGTGCCAGCGGGGAGGCGGGAAACATTCAGTACTTC.